The T cell receptor (beta chain) under discussion was sequenced for a study of T cells in Graves' hyperthyroidism and ophthalmopathy. General study results and limits: The model anticipated ophthalmopathy a median approximately six months pre-onset.

TCR beta CDR3 region amplification was performed from RNA transcripts. TCR CDR3 regions were first amplified by RT-PCR with HTBI primers. TCRdb re-called the multiplex PCR reads with MiXCR, one entry per CDR3 protein. The table lists hundreds of thousands of distinct CDR3 sequences, less than 25% of them singletons. This sample holds PBMCs from 9.5 to 10 ml fresh peripheral blood. The CDR3 is 16 residues long. The germline CDR1 and CDR2 sequences are SGHVS and FNYEAQ. The V and J ends lost 1 base and 1 base respectively, with 13 bases between them. This clonotype was observed many times. Its antigen is currently unknown.

The sample was blood. The origin of this receptor is a young man with Graves' ophthalmopathy. The chain joins TRBV7-6 to TRBJ2-5, with a possible D match to TRBD1 (5 bases). For the CDR3, the DNA is TGTGCCAGCAGCTTAGACAGACAGACTCTCCAAGAGACCCAGTACTTC. Its translation is CASSLDRQTLQETQYF.